Detailed here is one T cell receptor beta chain. Its cognate antigen is unknown. The sample originates from a study of T cell responses to AZD1222 COVID-19 vaccine. General study results and limits: The CD4 TCRs associated with vaccination extended across spike and predominated at 160-218 and 743-854. Once two AZD1222 doses were given, Spike-specific TCR breadth and depth went up.

The table came from immunoSEQ multiplex PCR; TCRdb's copy has only in-frame clones and leaves some out. The data show roughly 130,000 clones, roughly 87% seen once. This CDR3 comprises 14 residues. V lost 3 bases to trimming and J lost 3 bases, with 9 bases between them. CDR1 is SGHTA and CDR2 is FQGNSA in the germline V gene. The chain recombines TRBV7-2 with TRBJ1-5; D is ambiguous. The sequenced sample was peripheral blood, obtained on day 0 of AZD1222 vaccination. This receptor was identified in an adult in good health. CDR3 protein: CASSLAVHNQPQHF. The CDR3 nucleotides read TGTGCCAGCAGCTTGGCCGTACACAATCAGCCCCAGCATTTT. The full variable domain, completed using reference TRBV7-2 and TRBJ1-5, is GAGVSQSPSNKVTEKGKDVELRCDPISGHTALYWYRQSLGQGLEFLIYFQGNSAPDKSGLPSDRFSAERTGGSVSTLTIQRTQQEDSAVYLCASSLAVHNQPQHFGDGTRLSIL.